The 10 T cell receptor beta chains in this list originate from one sample, sequenced in a study of shared clonotypes between healthy human individuals. Profiling relied on immunoSEQ multiplex PCR, and the TCRdb table lists in-frame clones only, not all of them. The table shows 550,000 to 850,000 clones, with about two thirds occurring only once. Sequenced: memory CD4+ T cells sorted from blood. Subset of the sample: CD45RA-negative fraction. Receptor source: a woman between 25 and 40 years old in good health.

The chain joins TRBV19 to TRBJ1-2; 7 nucleotides line up with TRBD1. V dropped 5 bases and J dropped 3; count of bases not matched to a gene: 3. This CDR3 is built from 13 residues. CDR1 is LNHDA and CDR2 is SQIVND in the germline V gene (reference sequence). CDR3 protein: CASSPDRDYGYTF. The CDR3 DNA sequence: TGTGCCAGTAGTCCCGACAGGGACTATGGCTACACCTTC.

V is TRBV9 and J is TRBJ2-1, with TRBD1 identical over 11 bases. This CDR3 has 15 residues. Germline trimming cut 2 bases from V and 8 bases from J; bases unmatched to any gene: 6. Germline V lookup: CDR1 SGDLS, CDR2 YYNGEE. CDR3 DNA sequence: TGTGCCAGCAGCGTTGGACAGGGGGCGGGGTATGAGCAGTTCTTC. It encodes CASSVGQGAGYEQFF. The whole variable domain, remainder taken from reference TRBV9 and TRBJ2-1, is DSGVTQTPKHLITATGQRVTLRCSPRSGDLSVYWYQQSLDQGLQFLIQYYNGEERAKGNILERFSAQQFPDLHSELNLSSLELGDSALYFCASSVGQGAGYEQFFGPGTRLTVL.

The chain employs TRBV27 and TRBJ2-5; 7 bases are shared with TRBD2. V gave up 2 bases and J gave up 10 bases; unmatched junction bases: 10. Germline CDR1 is MNHEY and CDR2 is SMNVEV (reference sequence). There are 14 residues in the CDR3. In DNA, the CDR3 is TGTGCCAGCAGTTTAATGGGGACTAAAGTGGACCAGTACTTC. It translates to CASSLMGTKVDQYF.

The rearrangement joins TRBV29-1 to TRBJ2-2, with D perhaps TRBD1 (6 bases). V dropped 6 bases and J dropped 6 bases, with 17 bases sitting between them. This CDR3 is 14 amino acids long. Per the germline V gene, CDR1 is SQVTM and CDR2 is ANQGSEA. Here the CDR3 reads CSVPKTPGAGELFF. CDR3 DNA sequence: TGCAGCGTGCCCAAAACTCCAGGGGCCGGGGAGCTGTTTTTT.

The rearrangement links TRBV5-4 to TRBJ2-3; TRBD2 aligns across 8 bases. The CDR3 spans 16 residues. Germline trimming cut 4 bases from V and 5 bases from J; bases unmatched to any gene: 12. Looked up from germline, CDR1 is SGHNT and CDR2 is YYREEE (reference sequence). The CDR3 coding sequence is TGTGCCAGCAGCGCCGGGCGGGAGGCGGTAGGAGATACGCAGTATTTT. Translating gives CASSAGREAVGDTQYF.

The sample holds one count of this clone. The V gene is TRBV19, the J gene TRBJ2-6; tentative D call: TRBD1 (7 bases). V was clipped by 8 bases and J by 0 bases, with 11 bases between them. The V gene's germline CDR1 is LNHDA and CDR2 SQIVND (reference sequence). The length of the CDR3 is 15 residues. The DNA of the CDR3 is TGTGCCAGTCAGGGGGGAGTCTCTGGGGCCAACGTCCTGACTTTC. It translates to CASQGGVSGANVLTF.

The chain uses TRBV10-3 and TRBJ1-1, with a tentative D call TRBD1 (6 bases). V dropped 1 base and J dropped 5 bases, with 17 bases sitting between them. Germline CDR1 and CDR2: ENHRY and SYGVKD. The CDR3 totals 16 residues. For the CDR3, the DNA is TGTGCCATCAGTGAGTATGGAGCAGGGGCGAGTACTGAAGCTTTCTTT. It codes for CAISEYGAGASTEAFF.

This clone was picked up one time. The rearrangement uses TRBV11-2 and TRBJ1-4, with D possibly being TRBD1 (5 bases). The germline CDR1 and CDR2 sequences are SGHAT and FQNNGV. Trimming took 2 bases from V and 8 from J, leaving 21 bases between them. The CDR3 length is 17 residues. In nucleotides, the CDR3 is TGTGCCAGCAGCTTATTCGAGCCAGACAGCGCGCGCGAAAAACTGTTTTTT. This sequence encodes CASSLFEPDSAREKLFF.

The genes are TRBV28 and TRBJ2-7; 8 nucleotides align to TRBD2. After removal of 6 bases from V and 8 bases from J, the junction contained 21 bases not matched to a gene. CDR1 is MDHEN and CDR2 is SYDVKM in the germline V gene. CDR3 length: 17 amino acids. For the CDR3, the DNA is TGTGCCAGCAGCCCTCGAACGGCTCCTAGCGGGTCGTTGAAGCAGTACTTC. Amino acids: CASSPRTAPSGSLKQYF.

Notes on this clone: The same CDR3 can be traced to other DNA sequences in this sample. V is TRBV18 and J is TRBJ1-5, with D possibly TRBD1 on 5 matching bases. Trimming removed 2 bases from V and 5 bases from J, with 7 bases in between. Germline loops: CDR1 KGHSH, CDR2 LQKENI. This CDR3 is 13 amino acids long. CDR3 sequence: CASSPGRDQPQHF. For the CDR3, the DNA is TGTGCCAGCTCACCAGGCAGGGATCAGCCCCAGCATTTT.